The 20 T cell receptor beta chains below come from one sample, sequenced in a study of PD-1 blockade in classical Hodgkin lymphoma. Each patient experienced a relapse that followed autologous stem cell transplantation, and brentuximab vedotin exposure varied. Data came from immunoSEQ multiplex PCR; TCRdb stores just in-frame clones and leaves some out. The data hold approximately 20,000 clones, with roughly 75% observed a single time. The specimen comprised peripheral blood mononuclear cells (PBMCs), sampled before the second cycle of nivolumab. These TCRs come from a human donor with classical Hodgkin lymphoma.

The chain couples TRBV5-1 to TRBJ2-3, with D possibly being TRBD2 (5 bases). Germline values: CDR1 SGHRS, CDR2 YFSETQ. With 3 bases removed from V and 2 bases from J, the gap between germline ends came to 13 bases. The CDR3 extends over 15 amino acids. CDR3 in DNA: TGCGCCAGCAGCTCCAGACTAACACCCACAGATACGCAGTATTTT. Its translation: CASSSRLTPTDTQYF. Drawing the rest from reference TRBV5-1 and TRBJ2-3, the complete variable domain is KAGVTQTPRYLIKTRGQQVTLSCSPISGHRSVSWYQQTPGQGLQFLFEYFSETQRNKGNFPGRFSGRQFSNSRSEMNVSTLELGDSALYLCASSSRLTPTDTQYFGPGTRLTVL.

The V and J genes are TRBV7-8 and TRBJ2-1, with 8 bases fitting TRBD2. The CDR3 covers 17 residues. Looked up from germline, CDR1 is SGHVS and CDR2 is FQNEAQ. After removal of 3 bases from V and 1 base from J, the junction contained 8 bases not matched to a gene. Here the CDR3 DNA reads TGTGCCAGCAGCTTGGTGGCTAGCGGGCGATCCTACAATGAGCAGTTCTTC. Amino acid sequence: CASSLVASGRSYNEQFF.

As for this clone: Sequence at one end of the junction differs from germline and may be a read error. The CDR3 reads CASSLGGKWTETFF. For the CDR3, the DNA is TGTGCCAGCAGTTTAGGGGGAAAGTGGACTGAAACTTTCTTT. This chain uses TRBV28 with TRBJ1-1; TRBD1 is a possible D gene (5 bases). The germline CDR1 and CDR2 sequences are MDHEN and SYDVKM. The CDR3 is made up of 14 amino acids.

The chain joins TRBV5-1 to TRBJ2-3; unclear D gene. CDR1 SGHRS and CDR2 YFSETQ come from the germline V gene. V was pared by 0 bases and J by 3 bases, with 11 bases between. The CDR3 runs 15 residues. The CDR3 spells CASSLGYSETDTQYF. DNA for the CDR3: TGCGCCAGCAGCTTGGGGTATTCAGAGACAGATACGCAGTATTTT.

The V and J genes are TRBV6-5 and TRBJ2-3; tentatively, D is TRBD1 or TRBD2 (5 bases each). Trimming pared 2 bases from V and 9 bases from J, leaving 21 bases between. This CDR3 is 16 amino acids long. Germline V gives CDR1 MNHEY, CDR2 SVGAGI. CDR3 DNA sequence: TGTGCCAGCAGTTACGAAACACCCGCTTTAGGGGACACGCAGTATTTT. This gives the protein CASSYETPALGDTQYF.

The chain combines TRBV7-9 with TRBJ1-2, with 8 bases lining up with TRBD1. There are 14 residues in the CDR3. Looked up from germline, CDR1 is SEHNR and CDR2 is FQNEAQ (reference sequence). Trimming removed 1 base from V and 8 bases from J; junction bases left unmatched: 6. DNA of the CDR3: TGTGCCAGCAGCTTAGGACAGGGGTCGAGGGGCTACACCTTC. Translating gives CASSLGQGSRGYTF.

The chain recombines TRBV6-1 with TRBJ2-2, with 8 bases that match TRBD1. CDR3 length equals 14 residues. Unmatched junction bases numbered 4, after V lost 2 bases and J lost 8 bases. Germline V gives CDR1 MNHNS, CDR2 SASEGT. CDR3 bases: TGTGCCAGCAGTGAAAGGACAGGGAGAGGGGAGCTGTTTTTT. Protein product: CASSERTGRGELFF.

This chain links TRBV5-1 with TRBJ2-1; D unclear. CDR3 length: 13 amino acids. Germline V CDR1 and CDR2: SGHRS, YFSETQ. Trimming shortened V by 0 bases and J by 5 bases, and 6 bases separated the two germline ends. This CDR3 is CASSLGWNNEQFF. The DNA of the CDR3 is TGCGCCAGCAGCTTGGGCTGGAACAATGAGCAGTTCTTC.

For this clone: One junction end does not reproduce the germline sequence, and a read error may be involved. The rearrangement links TRBV5-1 to TRBJ2-7; D unclear. There are 13 residues in the CDR3. Looked up from germline, CDR1 is SGHRS and CDR2 is YFSETQ. In nucleotides, the CDR3 is TGCGCCAGCAGAATCCCTGACTCCCACGAGCAGTACTTC. Translation gives CASRIPDSHEQYF.

The chain uses TRBV11-2 and TRBJ2-7; D is unresolved. With 5 bases removed from V and 0 bases from J, the gap between germline ends came to 5 bases. Germline-derived CDR1 and CDR2 are SGHAT and FQNNGV. CDR3 length: 12 amino acids. This CDR3 reads CASSRSSYEQYF. In DNA, the CDR3 is TGTGCCAGCAGCCGTAGCTCCTACGAGCAGTACTTC.

The chain joins TRBV30 to TRBJ1-5; 10 bases match TRBD1. Germline V gene sequence: CDR1 GTSNPN, CDR2 SVGIG (reference sequence). V lost 5 bases, J lost 7 bases, and 14 bases stayed unmatched. The CDR3 length is 16 residues. The CDR3 is CAWDRQGARGLQPQHF. The CDR3 nucleotides read TGTGCCTGGGACCGACAGGGGGCAAGGGGTTTGCAGCCCCAGCATTTT.

V usage is TRBV6-1 and J usage is TRBJ2-7, with D perhaps matching TRBD2 (6 bases). CDR1 MNHNS and CDR2 SASEGT come from the germline V gene. Trimming stripped 6 bases from V and 2 bases from J, with 17 bases between. There are 15 residues in the CDR3. The CDR3 nucleotides are TGTGCCAGCAGCCGATGGGAGGAACAACCCTACGAGCAGTACTTC. Its protein is CASSRWEEQPYEQYF.

A few counts support this clone. The V gene is TRBV4-1, the J gene TRBJ1-3; unclear D gene. Germline V lookup: CDR1 MGHRA, CDR2 YSYEKL. V lost 1 base and J lost 2, with 18 bases in between. This CDR3 spans 18 amino acids. CDR3 DNA: TGCGCCAGCAGCCAAGTTGATATGGGGTGGAGTGCTGGAAACACCATATATTTT. This encodes CASSQVDMGWSAGNTIYF.

The rearrangement uses TRBV6-1 and TRBJ2-3, with D perhaps assigned TRBD1 or TRBD2 (5 bases each). The germline V gene encodes CDR1 MNHNS and CDR2 SASEGT. The CDR3 is 11 amino acids. V was pared by 6 bases and J by 5 bases, with 6 bases between. CDR3 region: CASRRGDTQYF. The DNA of the CDR3 is TGTGCCAGCAGGAGGGGAGATACGCAGTATTTT.

The chain is built from TRBV2 and TRBJ1-5; 9 bases are a match to TRBD1. The trim removed 6 bases at V and 6 bases at J, leaving 9 bases unmatched. Germline V gene data show CDR1 as SNHLY and CDR2 as FYNNEI. There are 15 residues in the CDR3. CDR3 amino acids: CASRGTGWGRQPQHF. CDR3 coding DNA: TGTGCCAGCAGGGGGACAGGGTGGGGCCGTCAGCCCCAGCATTTT.

With regard to this clone: One end of the junction is discordant with germline, which a read error may explain. The genes are TRBV6-5 and TRBJ2-7; TRBD2 agrees at 7 bases. Germline CDR1 reads MNHEY; CDR2 reads SVGAGI. The CDR3 is 14 residues long. In nucleotides, the CDR3 is TGTGCGAGCAACCCAGGCGGGAGCACCCACGAGCAGTACTTC. It is translated as CASNPGGSTHEQYF.

The V call is TRBV11-2, the J call TRBJ2-7, with 8 positions matching TRBD1. The germline gives CDR1 SGHAT, CDR2 FQNNGV. With 6 bases clipped from V and 1 base from J, the junction kept 14 bases outside the gene matches. This CDR3 is built from 17 residues. The CDR3 is CASSLGTGGSMSYEQYF. CDR3 sequence (DNA): TGTGCCAGCAGTCTAGGTACAGGGGGTTCGATGTCCTACGAGCAGTACTTC.

This clone was found a few times. V usage is TRBV5-1 and J usage is TRBJ2-1; TRBD2 agrees at 8 bases. CDR3 length: 15 amino acids. The germline V gene encodes CDR1 SGHRS and CDR2 YFSETQ. The V segment lost 4 bases and the J segment 8 bases; nucleotides outside the gene matches: 11. The DNA for the CDR3 is TGCGCCAGCAGCGGGACCGGGACTAGTACCGATGAGCAGTTCTTC. The encoded protein is CASSGTGTSTDEQFF.

The rearrangement uses TRBV5-1 and TRBJ2-6; D gene ambiguous. Germline CDR1 reads SGHRS; CDR2 reads YFSETQ. Trimming left V 0 bases short and J 2 bases short, with 6 bases between. The CDR3 has 15 amino acids. The CDR3 region has the DNA TGCGCCAGCAGCTTGGTACAGACTGGGGCCAACGTCCTGACTTTC. Amino acids: CASSLVQTGANVLTF.

This rearrangement joins TRBV5-6 to TRBJ1-4; a possible D gene is TRBD1 (5 bases). The CDR3 has 15 amino acids. Germline V gene data show CDR1 as SGHDT and CDR2 as YYEEEE. V was pared by 0 bases and J by 1 base, with 7 bases between. The CDR3 coding sequence is TGTGCCAGCAGCTTGGGACAGCAAACTAATGAAAAACTGTTTTTT. The encoded protein is CASSLGQQTNEKLFF.